A single TCR beta chain is shown here with its context. These data come from a study of blood T cell repertoires in COVID-19. Study context: In each case, the material was cDNA or gDNA derived from T cells, B-cell-depleted T cells, or PBMCs.

Per the study methods: The assay estimated nucleated cells by amplifying reference gene primers. Data came from immunoSEQ multiplex PCR; TCRdb stores just in-frame clones and leaves some out. V and J calls and clone size are those listed in that table; D and trimming were worked out from the DNA. The sample has 100,000 to 130,000 clones, about three quarters seen once; the top ten hold about 2%. Losses at the gene ends were 2 bases for V and 4 bases for J; bases not matched to a gene: 9. Per the germline V gene, CDR1 is KGHDR and CDR2 is SFDVKD. The CDR3 runs 16 residues. V and J are TRBV24-1 and TRBJ2-7, with TRBD2 matching over 8 bases. The sequence was obtained from a woman between 40 and 50 years old with acute or convalescent COVID-19. Sequenced sample: peripheral blood. The CDR3 sequence: CATSDSFSGGGYEQYF. The CDR3 region has the DNA TGTGCCACCAGTGATTCATTCAGCGGGGGTGGTTACGAGCAGTACTTC.